A selection of T cell receptor beta chains follows, all from one sample in a study of blood T cells in healthy people across ages. TCRdb ran MiXCR on the 5' RACE reads and lists one entry per CDR3 protein. The data hold 650,000 to 1,000,000 distinct CDR3 sequences, with approximately 35% observed a single time. Sequencing used blood. Every receptor here comes from a young man in good health. Both conserved end residues are part of each CDR3. D genes are given only for firm matches. Size tells how often a clone was seen (once, few, many) or the class of an expanded clone, and some rows leave it out.

clone size	V gene	D gene	J gene	CDR3 DNA	CDR3 protein
many	TRBV5-6	-	TRBJ1-2	TGTGCCAGCAGCTTCGAGACAGACAGGAGCTACACCTTC	CASSFETDRSYTF
-	TRBV7-3	-	TRBJ1-1	TGTGCCAGCAGTCAAAATAGACAGGACACTGAAGCTTTCTTT	CASSQNRQDTEAFF
-	TRBV5-1	-	TRBJ1-1	TGCGCCAGCAGCTCTGGGGGCGGGAACACTGAAGCTTTCTTT	CASSSGGGNTEAFF
many	TRBV10-3	-	TRBJ1-1	TGTGCCATCAGTGAGTTAGGCACTGAAGCTTTCTTT	CAISELGTEAFF
many	TRBV20-1	TRBD1	TRBJ2-1	TGCAGTGCTAGAAACCGGACAGGGGGCCATGAGCAGTTCTTC	CSARNRTGGHEQFF
many	TRBV12-3/TRBV12-4	-	TRBJ2-5	TGTGCCAGCAGCCTTGGGATGGCTAGCGAATATGGAGAGACCCAGTACTTC	CASSLGMASEYGETQYF
-	TRBV6-1	-	TRBJ2-2	TGTGCCAGCAGTGAATTCGTCCGACAAAGGACCGGGGAGCTGTTTTTT	CASSEFVRQRTGELFF
-	TRBV30	-	TRBJ2-7	TGTGCCTGGAGTGTAGGTCTCTTCTACGAGCAGTACTTC	CAWSVGLFYEQYF
many	TRBV20-1	TRBD2	TRBJ2-5	TGCAGTGCTGGCTTTCGGCGGGAGGAAGAGACCCAGTACTTC	CSAGFRREEETQYF
few	TRBV25-1	-	TRBJ2-2	TGTGCCAGCAGTTTAATTTCCACCGGGGAGCTGTTTTTT	CASSLISTGELFF
-	TRBV7-2	-	TRBJ1-2	TGTGCCAGCCGGGGTGGGACCCGCGGCTACACCTTC	CASRGGTRGYTF
few	TRBV7-2	TRBD2	TRBJ2-1	TGTGCCAGCAGCCATCGAGCTAGCGGGGGGGCCTACAATGAGCAGTTCTTC	CASSHRASGGAYNEQFF
few	TRBV4-1	TRBD2	TRBJ2-5	TGCGCCAGCAGCCAAGATATGGGACTAGCGGGGGGGAGAGAGACCCAGTACTTC	CASSQDMGLAGGRETQYF
-	TRBV4-2	TRBD2	TRBJ2-1	TGTGCCAGCAGCCAAGAAACTAGCGGGGGGGCAGAAGAGCAGTTCTTC	CASSQETSGGAEEQFF
few	TRBV29-1	-	TRBJ1-2	TGCAGCGTTGTAGGTTTGGGGGCGCGAGGCTACACCTTC	CSVVGLGARGYTF
-	TRBV2	-	TRBJ2-5	TGTGCCAGCAGTGACGCTTGGTCTCGAGGAACTCAAGAGACCCAGTACTTC	CASSDAWSRGTQETQYF
few	TRBV7-8	TRBD1	TRBJ2-7	TGTGCCAGCAGCTTAGGGGACAGGGATGACGAGCAGTACTTC	CASSLGDRDDEQYF
-	TRBV6-2/TRBV6-3	-	TRBJ1-2	TGTGCCAGCAGTCCGATCTTCGGGTCCGCAGAATCGGGCTACACCTTC	CASSPIFGSAESGYTF
-	TRBV6-6	TRBD1	TRBJ2-3	TGTGCCAGCAGTTACCAGTCGGACAGGGGGTTCAAAGATACGCAGTATTTT	CASSYQSDRGFKDTQYF
-	TRBV6-1	TRBD1	TRBJ2-5	TGTGCCAGCACCCCAGGACAGGGGACGTTGTACCAAGAGACCCGGTACTTC	CASTPGQGTLYQETRYF
once	TRBV6-2/TRBV6-3	-	TRBJ2-5	TGTGCCAGCAGTTACTTGGGGGGCGTTCGGGAGACCCAGTACTTC	CASSYLGGVRETQYF
-	TRBV20-1	-	TRBJ2-7	TGCAGTGCTAGGGAGGTCTACGCTACCTACGAGCAGTACTTC	CSAREVYATYEQYF
many	TRBV21-1	-	TRBJ2-7	TGTGCCAGCAGCAAAGACACCAGTAGCTCCTACGAGCAGTACTTC	CASSKDTSSSYEQYF
few	TRBV5-1	TRBD1	TRBJ2-7	TGCGCCAGCAGCTTGTCCCCGACAGGGTCAAACGAGCAGTACTTC	CASSLSPTGSNEQYF
-	TRBV6-6	-	TRBJ2-1	TGTGCCAGCCATAGCTTTCCCCAGTTCTTC	CASHSFPQFF
-	TRBV29-1	-	TRBJ1-1	TGCAGCGTTGAAGATCTTGCGGACTTGGGTTTCGGGGCTTTCTTT	CSVEDLADLGFGAFF
-	TRBV5-1	-	TRBJ2-1	TGCGCCAGCAGCTTGGGCACCTTCGGGGATGAGCAGTTCTTC	CASSLGTFGDEQFF
-	TRBV9	-	TRBJ1-1	TGTGCCAGCAGCGGACTCCGGAGCACTGAAGCTTTCTTT	CASSGLRSTEAFF
-	TRBV9	TRBD2	TRBJ2-1	TGTGCCAGCAGCGTTCCTAGCGGGCATGAGCAGTTCTTC	CASSVPSGHEQFF
-	TRBV11-3	TRBD1	TRBJ2-6	TGTGCCAGCAGCCTCGGGACAGGGAGCTCTGGGGCCAACGTCCTGACTTTC	CASSLGTGSSGANVLTF
many	TRBV4-2	TRBD2	TRBJ2-4	TGTGCCAGCAGCCAAGCACTAGCGGGAACACTAGCCAAAAACATTCAGTACTTC	CASSQALAGTLAKNIQYF